The 12 T cell receptor beta chains below all came from one sample that was sequenced in a study of T cells in Graves' hyperthyroidism and ophthalmopathy. RNA transcripts yielded amplified TCR beta CDR3 regions. The TCR CDR3 first-round RT-PCR relied on the HTBI primer set. TCRdb ran MiXCR on the multiplex PCR reads and lists one entry per CDR3 protein. The repertoire consists of 250,000 to 300,000 distinct CDR3 sequences, with less than 15% occurring once and the leading ten covering 6.5% to 10%. Sequencing was performed on blood. The receptors stem from a woman between 25 and 40 years old with Graves' hyperthyroidism that later progressed to Graves' ophthalmopathy.

This clonotype was seen many times. The rearrangement links TRBV6-1 to TRBJ1-4; D uncertain. In germline, CDR1 is MNHNS, CDR2 SASEGT. Trimming left V 5 bases short and J 4 bases short, with 11 bases between. This CDR3 is built from 14 residues. The CDR3 protein is CASSSGEVNEKLFF. CDR3 DNA sequence: TGTGCCAGCAGTTCGGGAGAGGTTAATGAAAAACTGTTTTTT.

This clonotype was found a few times. The conserved phenylalanine or tryptophan is not found at the CDR3 terminus, so this likely reflects a read error. The genes are TRBV7-9 and TRBJ2-7; 8 nucleotides agree with TRBD1. J was trimmed by 2 bases and V by 5 bases; bases with no gene match: 8. CDR1 and CDR2 from the germline V gene are SEHNR and FQNEAQ (reference sequence). The CDR3 consists of 15 residues. This CDR3 is CASSLTGDRPYEQYL. Here the CDR3 DNA reads TGTGCCAGCAGCCTGACAGGGGATCGACCCTACGAGCAGTACCTC.

This clonotype was recorded many times. The chain joins TRBV6-2 or TRBV6-3 to TRBJ2-3, with D possibly TRBD1 on 6 matching bases. This CDR3 region has 17 residues. With 2 bases removed from V and 0 bases from J, the gap between germline ends came to 15 bases. In germline, CDR1 is MNHEY, CDR2 SVGEGT. The CDR3 DNA follows: TGTGCCAGCAGTTACCGGGACAAGGACTTTAGCACAGATACGCAGTATTTT. Its translation: CASSYRDKDFSTDTQYF.

This clonotype was counted at least ten times. V is TRBV11-2 and J is TRBJ2-1, with unresolved D. CDR1 is SGHAT, CDR2 FQNNGV, per germline. CDR3 length equals 12 residues. The V gene lost 2 bases and the J gene lost 10 bases, with 9 bases spanning the gap. CDR3 sequence (DNA): TGTGCCAGCAGCTTATTTGGCGAAGAGCAGTTCTTC. Protein: CASSLFGEEQFF.

This clonotype was observed at least ten times. In nucleotides, the CDR3 is TGTGCCAGCTCACGGCCGGGACTAACCTACGAGCAGTACTTC. Protein product: CASSRPGLTYEQYF. V gene TRBV18 combines with J gene TRBJ2-7; 7 nucleotides line up with TRBD2. The germline V gene encodes CDR1 KGHSH and CDR2 LQKENI. J was trimmed by 2 bases and V by 4 bases; bases with no gene match: 5. This CDR3 has 14 amino acids. Full variable domain (remainder filled in from reference TRBV18 and TRBJ2-7): NAGVMQNPRHLVRRRGQEARLRCSPMKGHSHVYWYRQLPEEGLKFMVYLQKENIIDESGMPKERFSAEFPKEGPSILRIQQVVRGDSAAYFCASSRPGLTYEQYFGPGTRLTVT.

V usage is TRBV19 and J usage is TRBJ2-7, with D possibly called TRBD1 or TRBD2 (5 bases each). With 4 bases removed from V and 4 bases from J, the gap between germline ends came to 11 bases. Germline assignment: CDR1 LNHDA and CDR2 SQIVND (reference sequence). The CDR3 consists of 13 residues. CDR3 in DNA: TGTGCCAGTAGTACCAGGGACGGTTACGAGCAGTACTTC. Translating gives CASSTRDGYEQYF. Combining the CDR3 with reference TRBV19 and TRBJ2-7 gives the whole variable domain DGGITQSPKYLFRKEGQNVTLSCEQNLNHDAMYWYRQDPGQGLRLIYYSQIVNDFQKGDIAEGYSVSREKKESFPLTVTSAQKNPTAFYLCASSTRDGYEQYFGPGTRLTVT.

At least ten counts were recorded for this clonotype. The chain recombines TRBV27 with TRBJ2-7; 10 nucleotides align to TRBD2. The length of the CDR3 is 18 residues. J lost 3 bases, V lost 2 bases, and 13 bases had no gene match. Germline V gene sequence: CDR1 MNHEY, CDR2 SMNVEV (reference sequence). CDR3 coding DNA: TGTGCCAGCAGTTTACAAAAGCGGGAGGGGTACGGGGGCTACGAGCAGTACTTC. This encodes CASSLQKREGYGGYEQYF.

This clonotype was seen many times. The rearrangement joins TRBV7-3 to TRBJ2-3; 10 nucleotides match TRBD1. The CDR3 spans 13 residues. Germline lookup yields CDR1 SGHTA and CDR2 FQGTGA. V was pared by 4 bases and J by 7 bases, with 2 bases of the junction left unmatched. The CDR3 nucleotides read TGTGCCAGCAGCTCGGACAGGGGGAATACGCAGTATTTT. Protein product: CASSSDRGNTQYF.

Regarding this clonotype: One base away lies a much larger clone, so this may be a sequencing read error. V usage is TRBV6-1 and J usage is TRBJ2-1; TRBD2 agrees at 8 bases. The germline V gene has CDR1 MNHNS and CDR2 SASEGT. This CDR3 spans 17 amino acids. The V gene end was trimmed by 7 bases and the J gene end by 2 bases; junction bases not matched to a gene: 13. Here the CDR3 reads CASTYRLAGAPYNEQFF. The CDR3 DNA sequence: TGTGCCAGCACCTACAGGCTAGCGGGTGCGCCCTACAATGAGCAGTTCTTC.

This clonotype was seen repeatedly, ten times or more. The chain employs TRBV29-1 and TRBJ2-7; 9 positions agree with TRBD2. Germline V gene sequence: CDR1 SQVTM, CDR2 ANQGSEA. The CDR3 sequence is 14 residues long. Trimming cost V 4 bases and J 3 bases; bases outside gene matches: 7. For the CDR3, the DNA is TGCAGCGTTGTCGTTAGCGGGAGTATCTACGAGCAGTACTTC. Translating it yields CSVVVSGSIYEQYF.

This clonotype appeared many times. The chain has TRBV5-1 and TRBJ2-7, with 14 bases that match TRBD2. The CDR3 is made up of 15 amino acids. Germline V lookup: CDR1 SGHRS, CDR2 YFSETQ. V lost 4 bases and J lost 6; bases outside the gene matches: 6. The DNA for the CDR3 is TGCGCCAGCAGCCCGGGACTAGCGGGAGAAGCCGAGCAGTACTTC. It codes for CASSPGLAGEAEQYF.

J is TRBJ1-1 and V is TRBV28, with a tentative D call TRBD1 (5 bases). The germline V gene has CDR1 MDHEN and CDR2 SYDVKM. The CDR3 totals 11 residues. V dropped 6 bases and J dropped 13 bases, with 15 bases sitting between them. The CDR3 protein is CASSQERGGFF. The CDR3 bases are TGTGCCAGCAGCCAAGAGAGGGGTGGTTTCTTT.